This T cell receptor beta chain appears in the sequencing data of a study of response to subunit inactivated influenza vaccine. In germline, CDR1 is DFQATT, CDR2 SNEGSKA (reference sequence). This CDR3 has 16 residues. The ends lost 1 base at V and 0 bases at J; junction bases unmatched: 5. TCRdb reprocessed the RT-PCR reads with MiXCR, giving one entry per CDR3 protein. This sample yields hundreds of thousands of distinct CDR3 sequences, of which approximately 7.7% are seen a single time; under 15% belongs to the top ten. This clonotype has at least ten counts. Source: PBMCs from blood, taken 23 months after vaccination. The rearrangement uses TRBV20-1 and TRBJ2-3, with 9 nucleotides matching TRBD1. This sequence was found in a man between 50 and 69 years old who received an inactivated influenza vaccine. CDR3 residues: CSARGTGAKSTDTQYF. CDR3 nucleotides: TGCAGTGCTAGAGGGACAGGGGCGAAAAGCACAGATACGCAGTATTTT.